One T cell receptor (beta chain) is described in this entry. The data were obtained in a study of technical replicates of blood from a few donors. Sequencing was performed with immunoSEQ multiplex PCR; in TCRdb, only in-frame clones are kept and a portion is missing. The repertoire holds nearly 80,000 clones, with 93% as singletons. CDR3 length: 15 residues. V dropped 7 bases and J dropped 9; count of bases not matched to a gene: 8. In germline, CDR1 is MNHNY, CDR2 SVGAGI (reference sequence). Specimen: T cells isolated from PBMCs. The chain recombines TRBV6-6 with TRBJ2-1; TRBD2 agrees at 14 bases. The clonotype comes from a human donor in good health. CDR3 loop: CASKPGLAGVSEQFF. DNA for the CDR3: TGTGCCAGCAAGCCGGGACTAGCGGGAGTGAGTGAGCAGTTCTTC.